A selection of T cell receptor beta chains follows, all from one sample in a study of blood T cell repertoires in COVID-19. Libraries were prepared by immunoSEQ multiplex PCR; TCRdb keeps only in-frame clonotypes and omits some of them. The sample contains 150,000 to 200,000 clones, 65% to 90% of which appear only once. Sequenced material: peripheral blood. The source is a man between 60 and 75 years old with acute or convalescent COVID-19. Each CDR3 is given with its conserved first and last residue. The D gene is left open where the match is weak. Some rows mark clone size as missing; the rest say once, few, many or name a class of expanded clone.

j_call v_call d_call clone_size cdr3_aa cdr3_nt
TRBJ1-1 TRBV19 . . CASSVTGTPNTEAFF TGTGCCAGTAGTGTGACCGGGACACCGAACACTGAAGCTTTCTTT
TRBJ1-5 TRBV9 . . CASAPGGGVFQPQHF TGTGCCAGCGCCCCCGGGGGGGGCGTATTTCAGCCCCAGCATTTT
TRBJ1-1 TRBV27 . . CASRSWQGTEAFF TGTGCCAGCAGATCCTGGCAGGGCACTGAAGCTTTCTTT
TRBJ2-7 TRBV3-1/TRBV3-2 . . CASSLSRSNILLEQYF TGTGCCAGCAGCCTTTCTCGAAGTAACATATTGCTCGAGCAGTACTTC
TRBJ2-7 TRBV7-9 TRBD2 . CASSLAGSGRAYEQYF TGTGCCAGCAGCTTAGCGGGTAGCGGGAGGGCCTACGAGCAGTACTTC
TRBJ2-7 TRBV10-1 . . CASSVSLQGEQYF TGCGCCAGCAGTGTCTCCCTTCAGGGGGAGCAGTACTTC
TRBJ2-3 TRBV20-1 . . CQPTSTDTQYF TGCCAACCCACTAGCACAGATACGCAGTATTTT
TRBJ2-2 TRBV19 . . CASSMPGLPAGELFF TGTGCCAGTAGTATGCCCGGACTACCCGCCGGGGAGCTGTTTTTT
TRBJ1-5 TRBV19 . . CASSIGGYQPQHF TGTGCCAGTAGTATCGGGGGGTATCAGCCCCAGCATTTT
TRBJ1-3 TRBV19 . . CASSPTASGNTIYF TGTGCCAGTAGTCCGACAGCCTCTGGAAACACCATATATTTT
TRBJ2-3 TRBV7-2 . . CASSVKSGDTQYF TGTGCCAGCAGCGTGAAGAGTGGAGATACGCAGTATTTT
TRBJ2-3 TRBV7-9 TRBD2 . CASSPPGLASTDTQYF TGTGCCAGCAGCCCACCGGGACTAGCGAGCACAGATACGCAGTATTTT
TRBJ2-5 TRBV20-1 . . CSARRGETQYF TGCAGTGCGAGAAGGGGAGAGACCCAGTACTTC
TRBJ1-2 TRBV6-5 TRBD1 . CATITGGRANYGYTF TGTGCCACCATTACAGGGGGCCGAGCTAACTATGGCTACACCTTC
TRBJ2-7 TRBV1 . . CTREGGPAYEQYF TGCACCCGCGAGGGCGGGCCTGCCTACGAGCAGTACTTC
TRBJ1-4 TRBV19 TRBD1 . CASSISRDRANEKLFF TGTGCCAGTAGTATAAGCCGGGACAGAGCCAATGAAAAACTGTTTTTT
TRBJ2-2 TRBV27 . . CASKRTPLGGELFF TGTGCCAGCAAGCGGACCCCACTTGGCGGGGAGCTGTTTTTT
TRBJ1-1 TRBV9 . . CASSKTPGEDTEAFF TGTGCCAGCTCGAAGACCCCCGGGGAGGACACTGAAGCTTTCTTT
TRBJ1-3 TRBV28 . . CASSRQSSGNTIYF TGTGCCAGCAGTCGACAAAGCTCTGGAAACACCATATATTTT
TRBJ1-5 TRBV15 TRBD1 . CATSGTDRVGSNQPQHF TGTGCCACCAGCGGTACCGACAGGGTTGGAAGCAATCAGCCCCAGCATTTT
TRBJ1-3 TRBV5-4 . . CASSPRGRGISGNTIYF TGTGCCAGCAGCCCCCGGGGGCGGGGGATCTCTGGAAACACCATATATTTT
TRBJ1-3 TRBV18 TRBD1 . CASSPQQGANGNTIYF TGTGCCAGCTCACCACAACAGGGGGCGAATGGAAACACCATATATTTT
TRBJ1-3 TRBV18 . . CASSADSGNTIYF TGTGCCAGCTCAGCGGACTCTGGAAACACCATATATTTT
TRBJ1-2 TRBV2 . . CASSQGSNYGYTF TGTGCCAGCAGCCAGGGGTCTAACTATGGCTACACCTTC
TRBJ1-6 TRBV19 TRBD1 . CASNQGAYSPLHF TGTGCCAGTAACCAGGGGGCATATTCACCCCTCCACTTT
TRBJ1-2 TRBV28 TRBD1 . CASSPGQGVYGYTF TGTGCCAGCAGTCCGGGACAGGGGGTCTATGGCTACACCTTC
TRBJ2-1 TRBV28 . . CASKEEGALYNEQFF TGTGCCAGCAAAGAGGAGGGGGCACTCTACAATGAGCAGTTCTTC
TRBJ2-4 TRBV4-1 . . CASSQEGPSYNIQYF TGCGCCAGCAGCCAAGAGGGCCCATCTTATAACATTCAGTACTTC
TRBJ2-3 TRBV28 . . CASSPGLAINTDTQYF TGTGCCAGCAGCCCGGGGTTAGCGATAAACACAGATACGCAGTATTTT
TRBJ2-7 TRBV7-9 TRBD2 once CASSPLTSGGFYEQYF TGTGCCAGCAGCCCCCTTACTAGCGGGGGCTTCTACGAGCAGTACTTC
TRBJ1-4 TRBV6-5 . . CASSRQVLTNEKLFF TGTGCCAGCAGTCGACAGGTCCTCACTAATGAAAAACTGTTTTTT
TRBJ1-1 TRBV20-1 . . CSALGGIEAFF TGCAGTGCTTTGGGAGGAATTGAAGCTTTCTTT
TRBJ2-1 TRBV5-1 TRBD1 . CASSTSRQGGYNEQFF TGCGCCAGCAGCACCAGTAGACAGGGGGGATACAATGAGCAGTTCTTC
TRBJ1-1 TRBV10-3 . . CATKGSGGQGEAFF TGTGCCACCAAAGGCTCCGGGGGGCAGGGTGAAGCTTTCTTT
TRBJ1-1 TRBV11-3 . . CASSSPGHTGTGDTEAFF TGTGCCAGCAGCTCGCCGGGACACACGGGTACCGGTGACACTGAAGCTTTCTTT
TRBJ1-5 TRBV4-1 . . CASSQEGGGNQPQHF TGCGCCAGCAGCCAAGAAGGAGGAGGCAATCAGCCCCAGCATTTT
TRBJ1-1 TRBV20-1 . once CSAAGLTEAFF TGCAGTGCAGCCGGGTTGACTGAAGCTTTCTTT
TRBJ2-2 TRBV9 TRBD1 . CASSVTTGAGELFF TGTGCCAGCAGCGTAACGACAGGGGCCGGGGAGCTGTTTTTT
TRBJ2-1 TRBV2 . . CASSEKRSSYNEQFF TGTGCCAGCAGTGAGAAGAGAAGCTCCTACAATGAGCAGTTCTTC
TRBJ2-5 TRBV7-6 . . CASSLERAERLQETQYF TGTGCCAGCAGCTTAGAGCGAGCCGAGCGCCTCCAAGAGACCCAGTACTTC
TRBJ1-1 TRBV19 . . CASSMVQLNTEAFF TGTGCCAGTAGTATGGTACAGTTGAACACTGAAGCTTTCTTT
TRBJ2-7 TRBV27 TRBD2 . CASSPLGPIAGGLLQAYEQYF TGTGCCAGCAGCCCACTTGGCCCGATCGCCGGGGGACTACTCCAAGCCTACGAGCAGTACTTC
TRBJ1-1 TRBV7-9 . once CASSSGQNTEAFF TGTGCCAGCAGCTCGGGACAGAACACTGAAGCTTTCTTT
TRBJ2-2 TRBV7-8 TRBD1 once CASSQRTGTGGELFF TGTGCCAGCAGCCAGCGGACAGGGACGGGCGGGGAGCTGTTTTTT